Each of the 16 T cell receptor beta chains below was sequenced from the same sample in a study of regulatory T cells in long-lasting Graves disease (dated by TCRdb to about 2021). The sample's time point label is to be understood as: newly diagnosed GD, antithyroid drugs for less than 3 months. RNA was extracted from PBMCs in TRIzol for both TCR sequencing and RNA sequencing. The method behind the library was multiplex PCR. The data were produced on an Illumina HiSeq 4000. iRepertoire HTBI primers and Arm-PCR amplification of CDR3 regions were used to construct TCR beta libraries. TCRdb itself trimmed the public reads at Q25 with fastp, ran MiXCR and retained productive beta chains. Rows are unified per CDR3 protein, each entry keeping the most common DNA and genes. This sample lists 400,000 to 500,000 distinct CDR3 sequences; approximately 16% were detected once. Together, the top ten hold around 7.6% of the sample.

A further study also used this sample, focusing on T cells in Graves' hyperthyroidism and ophthalmopathy.

Sequencing used peripheral blood mononuclear cells (PBMCs), obtained at new diagnosis, from a patient treated with antithyroid drugs. Receptors originate from a middle-aged woman with Graves disease. Donor details come from another sample of the same person, matched by shared clones.

This clonotype was observed many times. The chain carries TRBV28 and TRBJ1-1; D call uncertain. Germline V lookup: CDR1 MDHEN, CDR2 SYDVKM. The CDR3 runs 13 residues. V lost 3 bases to trimming and J lost 7 bases, with 12 bases between them. CDR3 bases: TGTGCCAGCAGTTTGGGGATCCCAGGTGAAGCTTTCTTT. Protein: CASSLGIPGEAFF.

This clonotype was observed many times. The V call is TRBV15, the J call TRBJ2-7, with 7 bases aligning to TRBD2. V lost 1 base to trimming and J lost 0 bases; unmatched junction nucleotides: 3. Germline values: CDR1 LNHNV, CDR2 YYDKDF (reference sequence). The CDR3 totals 15 residues. CDR3 in DNA: TGTGCCACCAGCAGAGCCGGGACTACCTCCTACGAGCAGTACTTC. Protein: CATSRAGTTSYEQYF.

This chain joins TRBV27 and TRBJ2-7, with TRBD1 matching 7 bases. Looked up from germline, CDR1 is MNHEY and CDR2 is SMNVEV (reference sequence). This CDR3 region has 14 residues. V gave up 8 bases and J gave up 3 bases; unmatched junction bases: 10. The CDR3 nucleotides are TGTGCCAGCCGCACGGATCAGGGGGTCTACGAGCAGTACTTC. Translation gives CASRTDQGVYEQYF.

This clonotype was observed at least ten times. CDR3 coding DNA: TGTGCCAGCAGCCAAGAAACTAGCGGGAGGGCCTTCACCGGGGAGCTGTTTTTT. Translation: CASSQETSGRAFTGELFF. The genes are TRBV14 and TRBJ2-2, with 13 bases that match TRBD2. Germline V CDR1 and CDR2: SGHDN, FVKESK. After removal of 0 bases from V and 4 bases from J, the junction contained 5 bases not matched to a gene. The CDR3 sequence is 18 residues long.

There are many counts of this clonotype. This chain uses TRBV12-3 or TRBV12-4 with TRBJ2-2; 9 bases agree with TRBD1. V shed 5 bases and J 3 bases; nucleotides not matched to a gene: 1. This CDR3 region has 14 residues. CDR3 coding DNA: TGTGCCAGCAGTCGGACAGGGGACACCGGGGAGCTGTTTTTT. Protein: CASSRTGDTGELFF.

This clonotype was counted at least ten times. V and J are TRBV19 and TRBJ2-5; either TRBD1 or TRBD2 may supply D (5 bases each). Looked up from germline, CDR1 is LNHDA and CDR2 is SQIVND (reference sequence). The CDR3 consists of 13 residues. V shed 3 bases and J shed 9 bases, with 14 bases lying between them. The CDR3 DNA is TGTGCCAGTAGTATGGGACCCCGGCAGGCCCAGTACTTC. This encodes CASSMGPRQAQYF.

The table lists this clonotype with many counts. The J gene is TRBJ2-3, the V gene TRBV20-1; the match to TRBD1 covers 7 bases. CDR3 length: 15 amino acids. CDR1 and CDR2 (germline): DFQATT, SNEGSKA (reference sequence). V lost 4 bases and J lost 0; bases outside the gene matches: 7. This chain's CDR3 is CSAIPGGESTDTQYF. The CDR3 coding sequence is TGCAGTGCTATTCCAGGGGGAGAAAGCACAGATACGCAGTATTTT.

As to this clonotype: Being one base from a much bigger clone, this may be a read error. V and J are TRBV12-3 or TRBV12-4 and TRBJ2-7; 10 bases agree with TRBD1. This CDR3 has 14 amino acids. Losses at the gene ends were 5 bases for V and 7 bases for J; bases not matched to a gene: 8. The DNA of the CDR3 is TGTGCCAGCAGTATCTGGGACAGGGGAAATGAGCAGTACTTC. It specifies CASSIWDRGNEQYF.

Many counts were recorded for this clonotype. The gene calls are TRBV6-2 or TRBV6-3 and TRBJ2-5; 8 bases are a match to TRBD1. Trimming removed 5 bases from V and 5 bases from J; junction bases left unmatched: 4. The CDR3 covers 13 residues. The germline gives CDR1 MNHEY, CDR2 SVGEGT. The CDR3 DNA reads TGTGCCAGCAGTGGACAGGGAATGGAGACCCAGTACTTC. Translated, it gives CASSGQGMETQYF.

Turning to this clonotype: Just one base apart from a much larger clone, this may be a read error. The chain is built from TRBV11-3 and TRBJ1-3, with D maybe TRBD1 (6 bases). CDR3 length: 16 residues. From germline, CDR1 is SGHNT and CDR2 YENEEA. CDR3 coding DNA: TGTGCCAACAGCTTAGCAGTGACAGGCTACGGAAACACCATATATTTT. It encodes CANSLAVTGYGNTIYF.

In its sample, this clonotype was seen many times. The rearrangement joins TRBV7-9 to TRBJ2-1; D not certain. The CDR3 runs to 13 residues. The germline V gene has CDR1 SEHNR and CDR2 FQNEAQ (reference sequence). V was cut by 2 bases and J by 7 bases, with 9 bases left in between. The CDR3 region has the DNA TGTGCCAGCAGCTTACGGGTGGGGAATGAGCAGTTCTTC. Amino acids: CASSLRVGNEQFF.

This chain links TRBV6-1 with TRBJ2-4; 11 positions match TRBD1. CDR1 is MNHNS, CDR2 SASEGT, per germline. V lost 6 bases to trimming and J lost 9 bases; unmatched junction nucleotides: 4. This CDR3 contains 13 residues. In DNA, the CDR3 is TGTGCCAGCAGCTGGGACAGGGGGAGCATTCAGTACTTC. Residues: CASSWDRGSIQYF.

This clonotype was counted at least ten times. The chain links TRBV5-1 to TRBJ2-3; 12 bases align to TRBD2. V lost 4 bases, J lost 4 bases, and 7 bases stayed unmatched. Per the germline V gene, CDR1 is SGHRS and CDR2 is YFSETQ. The CDR3 covers 16 residues. The CDR3 region is CASSEGTSGWSDTQYF. The CDR3 coding sequence is TGCGCCAGCAGCGAAGGGACTAGCGGGTGGTCAGATACGCAGTATTTT.

This clonotype was observed at least ten times. The chain has TRBV7-3 and TRBJ1-1, with 9 positions matching TRBD1. Germline CDR1 SGHTA, CDR2 FQGTGA. The CDR3 is 14 residues long. V shed 5 bases, J shed 5 bases, and the junction held 6 bases outside the gene matches. The CDR3 loop is CASSLQGAGTEAFF. DNA of the CDR3: TGTGCCAGCAGCCTACAGGGGGCAGGGACTGAAGCTTTCTTT.

At least ten counts were recorded for this clonotype. The chain is built from TRBV12-3 or TRBV12-4 and TRBJ2-1, with TRBD1 identical over 7 bases. The trim removed 4 bases at V and 5 bases at J, leaving 5 bases unmatched. The CDR3 length is 14 residues. The CDR3 nucleotides are TGTGCCAGCAGTTACAGGGGCGCTGACAATGAGCAGTTCTTC. Translating it yields CASSYRGADNEQFF.

The rearrangement uses TRBV11-3 and TRBJ2-1; 10 bases are a match to TRBD2. Unmatched junction bases numbered 8, after V lost 5 bases and J lost 4 bases. In germline, CDR1 is SGHNT, CDR2 YENEEA. The CDR3 runs to 16 residues. CDR3 residues: CASSPTGTSVYNEQFF. CDR3 bases: TGTGCCAGCAGCCCAACCGGGACTAGCGTTTACAATGAGCAGTTCTTC.